This entry features one T cell receptor beta chain sequence. Using immunoSEQ multiplex PCR, the repertoire was profiled, and TCRdb retains in-frame clones only, with some absent. The sample holds some 70,000 clones, 65% to 85% seen once. The sample comes from a study of blood T cell repertoires in COVID-19. Study details: T cells, B-cell-depleted T cells, or PBMCs supplied cDNA or gDNA.

Germline CDR1 is LNHDA and CDR2 is SQIVND (reference sequence). This CDR3 has 15 amino acids. The V end was cut by 5 bases, the J end by 3 bases, with 15 bases between. The J gene is TRBJ2-3, the V gene TRBV19, with a weak D call TRBD2 (5 bases). This receptor was taken from a man in his fifties or sixties with COVID-19, enrolled during active disease. Sequences were obtained from peripheral blood. CDR3 DNA sequence: TGTGCCAGTAGTCCCAAACTGGACTGGACAGATACGCAGTATTTT. Translation gives CASSPKLDWTDTQYF.